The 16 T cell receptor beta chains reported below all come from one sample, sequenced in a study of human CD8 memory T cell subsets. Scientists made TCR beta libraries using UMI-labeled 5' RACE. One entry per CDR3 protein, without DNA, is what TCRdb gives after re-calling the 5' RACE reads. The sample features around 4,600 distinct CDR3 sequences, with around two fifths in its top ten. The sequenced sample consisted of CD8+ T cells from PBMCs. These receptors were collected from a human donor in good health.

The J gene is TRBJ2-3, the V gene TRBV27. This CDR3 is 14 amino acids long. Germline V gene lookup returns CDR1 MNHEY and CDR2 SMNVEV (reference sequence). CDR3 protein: CASSLFSTTDTQYF.

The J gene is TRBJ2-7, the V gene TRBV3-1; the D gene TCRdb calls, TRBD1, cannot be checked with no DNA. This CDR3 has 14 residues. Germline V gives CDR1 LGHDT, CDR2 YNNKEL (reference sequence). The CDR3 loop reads CASSHKDRGSEQYF.

CDR3 loop: CASRAGDTYNEQFF. The chain links TRBV3-1 to TRBJ2-1; TCRdb's D call of TRBD1 is untestable without DNA. In germline, CDR1 is LGHDT, CDR2 YNNKEL (reference sequence). The length of the CDR3 is 14 residues.

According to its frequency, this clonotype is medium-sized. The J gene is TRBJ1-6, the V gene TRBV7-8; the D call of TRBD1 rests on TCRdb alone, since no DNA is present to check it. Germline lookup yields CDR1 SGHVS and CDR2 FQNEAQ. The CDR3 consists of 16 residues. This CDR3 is CASSLGGQGGSSPLHF.

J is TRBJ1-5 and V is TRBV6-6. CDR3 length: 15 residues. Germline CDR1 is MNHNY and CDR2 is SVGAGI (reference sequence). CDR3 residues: CASSYSSSYNQPQHF.

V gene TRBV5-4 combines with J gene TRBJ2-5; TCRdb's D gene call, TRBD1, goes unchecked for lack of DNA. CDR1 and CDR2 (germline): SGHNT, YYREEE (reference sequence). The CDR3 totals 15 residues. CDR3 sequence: CASSYGTGSQETQYF.

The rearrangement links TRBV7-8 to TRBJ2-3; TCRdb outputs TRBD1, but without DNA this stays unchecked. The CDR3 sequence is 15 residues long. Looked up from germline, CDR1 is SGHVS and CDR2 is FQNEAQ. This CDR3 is CASSSRDREGGTQYF.

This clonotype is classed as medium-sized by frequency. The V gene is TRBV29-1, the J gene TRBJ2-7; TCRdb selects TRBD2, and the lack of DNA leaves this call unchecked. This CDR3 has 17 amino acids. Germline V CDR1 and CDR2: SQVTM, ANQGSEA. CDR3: CSVEAPSSPFNSYEQYF.

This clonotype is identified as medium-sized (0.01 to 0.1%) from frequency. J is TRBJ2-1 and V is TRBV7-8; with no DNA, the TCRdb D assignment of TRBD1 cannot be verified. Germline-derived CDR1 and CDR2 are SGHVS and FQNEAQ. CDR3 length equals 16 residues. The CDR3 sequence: CASSFKGTGGLGEQFF.

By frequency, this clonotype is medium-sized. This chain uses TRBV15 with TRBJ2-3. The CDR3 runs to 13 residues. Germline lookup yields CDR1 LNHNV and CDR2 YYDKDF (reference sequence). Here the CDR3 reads CATSRGKVDTQYF.

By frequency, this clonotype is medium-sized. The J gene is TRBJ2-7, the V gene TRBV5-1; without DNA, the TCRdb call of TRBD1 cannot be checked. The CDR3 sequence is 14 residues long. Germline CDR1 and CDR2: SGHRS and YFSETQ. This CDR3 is CASSPGTAPYEQYF.

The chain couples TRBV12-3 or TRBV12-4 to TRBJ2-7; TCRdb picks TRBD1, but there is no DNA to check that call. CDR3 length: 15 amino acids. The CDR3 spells CASSSPGTGTYEQYF.

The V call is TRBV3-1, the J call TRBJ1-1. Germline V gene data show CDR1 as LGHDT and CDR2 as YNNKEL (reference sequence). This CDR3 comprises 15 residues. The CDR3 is CASSQFADMNTEAFF.

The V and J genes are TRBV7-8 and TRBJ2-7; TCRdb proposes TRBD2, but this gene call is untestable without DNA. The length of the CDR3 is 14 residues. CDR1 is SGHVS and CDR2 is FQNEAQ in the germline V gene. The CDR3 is CASRPGLAGSEQYF.

The CDR3 loop is CASSLVPDLANYGYTF. The rearrangement joins TRBV7-9 to TRBJ1-2. This CDR3 has 16 residues. Per germline, CDR1 SEHNR and CDR2 FQNEAQ (reference sequence).

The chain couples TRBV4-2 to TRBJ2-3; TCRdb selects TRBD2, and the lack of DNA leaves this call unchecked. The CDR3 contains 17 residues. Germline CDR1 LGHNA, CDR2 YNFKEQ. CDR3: CASSQLAGGSSTDTQYF.